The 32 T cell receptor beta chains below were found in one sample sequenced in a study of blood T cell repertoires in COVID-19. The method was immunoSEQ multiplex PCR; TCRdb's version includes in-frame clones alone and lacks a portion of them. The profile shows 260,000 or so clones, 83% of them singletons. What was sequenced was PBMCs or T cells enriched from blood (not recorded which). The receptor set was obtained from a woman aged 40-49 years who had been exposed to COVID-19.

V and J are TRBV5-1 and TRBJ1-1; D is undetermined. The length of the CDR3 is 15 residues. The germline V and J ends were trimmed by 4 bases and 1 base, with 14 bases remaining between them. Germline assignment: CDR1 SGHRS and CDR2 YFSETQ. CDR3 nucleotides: TGCGCCAGCAGCCCGCAGGCCGCGGGGAACACTGAAGCTTTCTTT. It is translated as CASSPQAAGNTEAFF.

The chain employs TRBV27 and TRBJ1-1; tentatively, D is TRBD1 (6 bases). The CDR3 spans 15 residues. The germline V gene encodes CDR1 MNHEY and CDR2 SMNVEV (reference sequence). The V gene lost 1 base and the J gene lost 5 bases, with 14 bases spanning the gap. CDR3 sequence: CASSLYPGVGTEAFF. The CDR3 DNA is TGTGCCAGCAGTTTATACCCAGGGGTTGGGACTGAAGCTTTCTTT.

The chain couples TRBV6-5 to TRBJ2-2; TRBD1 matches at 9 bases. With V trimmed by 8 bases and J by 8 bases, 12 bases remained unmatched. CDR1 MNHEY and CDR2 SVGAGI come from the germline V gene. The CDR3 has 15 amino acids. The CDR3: CASENRDRASGELFF. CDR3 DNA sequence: TGTGCCAGCGAGAACCGGGACAGGGCCTCAGGGGAGCTGTTTTTT.

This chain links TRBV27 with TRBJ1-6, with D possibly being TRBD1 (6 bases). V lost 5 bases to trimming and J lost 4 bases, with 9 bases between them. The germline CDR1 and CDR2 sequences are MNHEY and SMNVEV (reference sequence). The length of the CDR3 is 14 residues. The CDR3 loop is CASSRGQYNSPLHF. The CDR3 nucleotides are TGTGCCAGCAGTAGAGGACAGTATAATTCACCCCTCCACTTT.

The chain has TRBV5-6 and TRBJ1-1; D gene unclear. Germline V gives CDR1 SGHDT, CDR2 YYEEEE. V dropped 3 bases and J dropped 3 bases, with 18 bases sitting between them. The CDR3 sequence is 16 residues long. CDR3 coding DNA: TGTGCCAGCAGCTCCACGGGGAGGTCCCGGGACACTGAAGCTTTCTTT. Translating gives CASSSTGRSRDTEAFF.

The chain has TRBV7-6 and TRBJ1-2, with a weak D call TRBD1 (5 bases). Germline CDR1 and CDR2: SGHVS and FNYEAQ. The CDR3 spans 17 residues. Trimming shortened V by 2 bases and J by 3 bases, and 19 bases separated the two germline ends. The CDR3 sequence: CASSLLQGTGADYGYTF. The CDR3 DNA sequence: TGTGCCAGCAGCTTACTCCAGGGAACAGGTGCGGACTATGGCTACACCTTC.

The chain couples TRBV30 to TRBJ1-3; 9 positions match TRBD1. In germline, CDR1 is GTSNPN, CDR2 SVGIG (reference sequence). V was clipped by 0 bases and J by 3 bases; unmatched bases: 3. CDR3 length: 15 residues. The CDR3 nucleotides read TGTGCCTGGAGTGTGACAGGGGGTAATGGAAACACCATATATTTT. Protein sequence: CAWSVTGGNGNTIYF.

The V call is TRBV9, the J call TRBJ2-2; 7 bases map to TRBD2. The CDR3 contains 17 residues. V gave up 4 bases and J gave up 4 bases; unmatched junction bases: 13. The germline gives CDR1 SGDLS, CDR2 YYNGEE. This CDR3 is CASSPPGVGGGTGELFF. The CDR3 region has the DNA TGTGCCAGCAGCCCCCCCGGTGTGGGGGGGGGCACCGGGGAGCTGTTTTTT.

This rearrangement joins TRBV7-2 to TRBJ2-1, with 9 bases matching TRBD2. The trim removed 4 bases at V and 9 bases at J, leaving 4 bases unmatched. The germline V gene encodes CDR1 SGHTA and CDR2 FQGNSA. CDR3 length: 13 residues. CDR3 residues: CASSSGLATEQFF. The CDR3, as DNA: TGTGCCAGCAGCTCGGGACTAGCTACTGAGCAGTTCTTC.

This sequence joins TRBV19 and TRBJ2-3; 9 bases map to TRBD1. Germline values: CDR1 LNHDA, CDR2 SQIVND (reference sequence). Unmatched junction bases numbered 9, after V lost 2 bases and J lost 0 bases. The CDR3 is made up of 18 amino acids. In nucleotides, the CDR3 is TGTGCCAGTAGTATAAATGTGATCGGGACAGGGAGCACAGATACGCAGTATTTT. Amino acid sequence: CASSINVIGTGSTDTQYF.

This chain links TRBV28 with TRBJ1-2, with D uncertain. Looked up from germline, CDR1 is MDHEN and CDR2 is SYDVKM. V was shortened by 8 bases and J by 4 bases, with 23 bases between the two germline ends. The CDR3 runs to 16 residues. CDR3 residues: CASVLSRGNLGYGYTF. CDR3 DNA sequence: TGTGCCAGCGTCCTTTCCCGGGGAAACTTGGGCTATGGCTACACCTTC.

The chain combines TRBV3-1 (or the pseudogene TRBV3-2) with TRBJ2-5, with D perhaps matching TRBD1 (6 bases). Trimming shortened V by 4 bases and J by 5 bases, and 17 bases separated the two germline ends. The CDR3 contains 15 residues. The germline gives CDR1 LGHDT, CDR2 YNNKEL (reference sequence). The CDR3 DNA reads TGTGCCAGCAGCCCACAGGGCTGGGGGCAGGAGACCCAGTACTTC. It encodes CASSPQGWGQETQYF.

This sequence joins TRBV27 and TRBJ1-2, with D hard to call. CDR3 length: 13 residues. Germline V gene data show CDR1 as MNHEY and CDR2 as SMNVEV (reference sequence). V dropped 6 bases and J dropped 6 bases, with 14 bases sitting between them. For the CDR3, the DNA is TGTGCCAGCAGCCTGACTCGGCTGGATGGCTACACCTTC. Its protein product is CASSLTRLDGYTF.

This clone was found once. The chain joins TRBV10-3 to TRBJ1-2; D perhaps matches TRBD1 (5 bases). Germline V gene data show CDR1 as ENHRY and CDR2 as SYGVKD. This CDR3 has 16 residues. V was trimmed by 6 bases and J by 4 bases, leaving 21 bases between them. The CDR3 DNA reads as TGTGCCATCAGCACCAGGGTGGATCGGAGTTCCTATGGCTACACCTTC. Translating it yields CAISTRVDRSSYGYTF.

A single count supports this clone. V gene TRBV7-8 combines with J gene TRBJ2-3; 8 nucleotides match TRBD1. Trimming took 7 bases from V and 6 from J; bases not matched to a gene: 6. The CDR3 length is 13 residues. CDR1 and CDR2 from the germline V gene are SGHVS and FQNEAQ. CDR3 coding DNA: TGTGCCAGCAAGACAGGGGCGATTGATACGCAGTATTTT. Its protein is CASKTGAIDTQYF.

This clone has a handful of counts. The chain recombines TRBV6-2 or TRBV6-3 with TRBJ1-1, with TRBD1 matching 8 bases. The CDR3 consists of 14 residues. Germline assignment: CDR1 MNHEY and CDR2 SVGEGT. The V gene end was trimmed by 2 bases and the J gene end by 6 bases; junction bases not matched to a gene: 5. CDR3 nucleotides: TGTGCCAGCAGTTACCCTGGACAGGGCGCTGAAGCTTTCTTT. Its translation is CASSYPGQGAEAFF.

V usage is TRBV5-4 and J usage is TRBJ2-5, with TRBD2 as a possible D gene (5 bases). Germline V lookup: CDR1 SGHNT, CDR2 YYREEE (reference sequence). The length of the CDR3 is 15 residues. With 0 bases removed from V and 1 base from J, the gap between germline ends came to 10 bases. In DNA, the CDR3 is TGTGCCAGCAGCTTGGCCCCGGGGATCCAAGAGACCCAGTACTTC. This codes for CASSLAPGIQETQYF.

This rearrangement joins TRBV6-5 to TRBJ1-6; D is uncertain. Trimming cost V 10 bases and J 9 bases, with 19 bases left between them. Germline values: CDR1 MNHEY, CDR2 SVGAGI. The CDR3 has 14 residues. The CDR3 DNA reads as TGTGCCACTATCGAGAGGGCTTTAGGTTCACCCCTCCACTTT. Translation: CATIERALGSPLHF.

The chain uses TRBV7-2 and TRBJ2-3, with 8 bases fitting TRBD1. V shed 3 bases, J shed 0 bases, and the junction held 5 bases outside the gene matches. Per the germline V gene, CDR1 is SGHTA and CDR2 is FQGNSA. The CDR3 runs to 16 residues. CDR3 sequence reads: CASSFRGQGSTDTQYF. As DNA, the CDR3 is TGTGCCAGCAGCTTCAGGGGGCAGGGGAGCACAGATACGCAGTATTTT.

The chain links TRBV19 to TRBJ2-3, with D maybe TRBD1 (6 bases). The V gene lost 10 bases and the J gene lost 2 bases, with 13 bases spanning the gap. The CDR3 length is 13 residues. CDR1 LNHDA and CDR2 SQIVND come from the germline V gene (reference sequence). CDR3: CAIQGPYTDTQYF. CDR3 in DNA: TGTGCCATACAGGGTCCCTACACAGATACGCAGTATTTT.

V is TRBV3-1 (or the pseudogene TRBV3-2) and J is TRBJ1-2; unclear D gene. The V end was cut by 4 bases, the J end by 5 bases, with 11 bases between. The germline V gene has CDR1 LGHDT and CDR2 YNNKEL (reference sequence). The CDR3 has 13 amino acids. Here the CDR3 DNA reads TGTGCCAGCAGCCCATCCGGGATATATGGCTACACCTTC. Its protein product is CASSPSGIYGYTF.

The CDR3 DNA sequence: TGTGCCAGCAGCTTCGGGGGATACAATGAGCAGTTCTTC. Its protein is CASSFGGYNEQFF. The chain couples TRBV7-9 to TRBJ2-1; weak D call: TRBD2 (6 bases). V lost 3 bases to trimming and J lost 4 bases, with 7 bases between them. Germline V CDR1 and CDR2: SEHNR, FQNEAQ (reference sequence). The CDR3 is 13 amino acids.

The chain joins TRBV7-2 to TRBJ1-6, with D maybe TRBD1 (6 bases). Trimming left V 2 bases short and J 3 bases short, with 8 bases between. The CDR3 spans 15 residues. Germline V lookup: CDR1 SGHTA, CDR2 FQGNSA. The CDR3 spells CASSLQGNYNSPLHF. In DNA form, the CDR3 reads TGTGCCAGCAGCTTACAGGGGAACTATAATTCACCCCTCCACTTT.

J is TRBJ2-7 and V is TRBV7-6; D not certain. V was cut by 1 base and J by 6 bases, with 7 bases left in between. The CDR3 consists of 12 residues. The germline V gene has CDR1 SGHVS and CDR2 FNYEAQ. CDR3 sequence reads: CASSLDPGEQYF. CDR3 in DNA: TGTGCCAGCAGCTTAGATCCCGGCGAGCAGTACTTC.

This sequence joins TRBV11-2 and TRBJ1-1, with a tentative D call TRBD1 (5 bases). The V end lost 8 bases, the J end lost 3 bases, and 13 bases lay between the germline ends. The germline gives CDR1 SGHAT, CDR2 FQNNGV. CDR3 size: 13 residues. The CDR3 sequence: CASGGWGHTEAFF. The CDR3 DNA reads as TGTGCCAGCGGGGGGTGGGGTCACACTGAAGCTTTCTTT.

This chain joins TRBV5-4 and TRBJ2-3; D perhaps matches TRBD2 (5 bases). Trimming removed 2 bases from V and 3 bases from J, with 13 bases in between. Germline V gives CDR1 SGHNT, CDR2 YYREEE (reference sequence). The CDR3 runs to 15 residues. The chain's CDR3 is CASSLFEGGTDTQYF. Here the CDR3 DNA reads TGTGCCAGCAGCTTATTTGAGGGCGGAACAGATACGCAGTATTTT.

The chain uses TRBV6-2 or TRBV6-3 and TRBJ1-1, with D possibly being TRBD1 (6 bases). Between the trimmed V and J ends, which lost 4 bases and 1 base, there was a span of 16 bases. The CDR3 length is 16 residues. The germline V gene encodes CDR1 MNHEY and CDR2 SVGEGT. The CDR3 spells CASSSLGTTANTEAFF. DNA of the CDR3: TGTGCCAGCAGTTCGCTCGGGACAACCGCGAACACTGAAGCTTTCTTT.

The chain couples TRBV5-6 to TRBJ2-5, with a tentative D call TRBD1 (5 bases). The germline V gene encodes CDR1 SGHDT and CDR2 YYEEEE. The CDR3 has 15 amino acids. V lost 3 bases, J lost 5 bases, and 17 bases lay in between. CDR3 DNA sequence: TGTGCCAGCAGCTATCTCAGGGCAGGGAAGGAGACCCAGTACTTC. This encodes CASSYLRAGKETQYF.

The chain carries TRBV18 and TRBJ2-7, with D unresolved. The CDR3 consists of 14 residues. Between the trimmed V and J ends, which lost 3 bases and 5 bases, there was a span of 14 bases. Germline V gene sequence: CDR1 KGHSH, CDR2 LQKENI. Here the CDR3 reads CASSPSLSSDEQYF. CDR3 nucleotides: TGTGCCAGCTCACCCTCTCTTTCGTCGGACGAGCAGTACTTC.

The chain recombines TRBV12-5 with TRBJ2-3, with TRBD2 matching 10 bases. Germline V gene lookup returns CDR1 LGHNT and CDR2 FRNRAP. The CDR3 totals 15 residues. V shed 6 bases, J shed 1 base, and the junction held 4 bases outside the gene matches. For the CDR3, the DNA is TGTGCTAGTGGCCCTGGGACTAGCGGCACAGATACGCAGTATTTT. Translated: CASGPGTSGTDTQYF. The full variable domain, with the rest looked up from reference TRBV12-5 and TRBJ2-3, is DARVTQTPRHKVTEMGQEVTMRCQPILGHNTVFWYRQTMMQGLELLAYFRNRAPLDDSGMPKDRFSAEMPDATLATLKIQPSEPRDSAVYFCASGPGTSGTDTQYFGPGTRLTVL.

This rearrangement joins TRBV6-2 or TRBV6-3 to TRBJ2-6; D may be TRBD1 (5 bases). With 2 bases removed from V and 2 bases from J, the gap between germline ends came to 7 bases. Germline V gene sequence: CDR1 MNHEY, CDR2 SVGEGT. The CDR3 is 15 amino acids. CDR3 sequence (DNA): TGTGCCAGCAGTTACGGCAGGGCTGGGGCCAACGTCCTGACTTTC. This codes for CASSYGRAGANVLTF.

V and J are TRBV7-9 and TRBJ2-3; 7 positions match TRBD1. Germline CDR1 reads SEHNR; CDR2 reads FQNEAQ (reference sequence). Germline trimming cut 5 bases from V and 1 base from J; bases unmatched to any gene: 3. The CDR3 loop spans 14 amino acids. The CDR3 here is CASSDRAGTDTQYF. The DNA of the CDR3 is TGTGCCAGCAGCGACAGGGCGGGCACAGATACGCAGTATTTT.